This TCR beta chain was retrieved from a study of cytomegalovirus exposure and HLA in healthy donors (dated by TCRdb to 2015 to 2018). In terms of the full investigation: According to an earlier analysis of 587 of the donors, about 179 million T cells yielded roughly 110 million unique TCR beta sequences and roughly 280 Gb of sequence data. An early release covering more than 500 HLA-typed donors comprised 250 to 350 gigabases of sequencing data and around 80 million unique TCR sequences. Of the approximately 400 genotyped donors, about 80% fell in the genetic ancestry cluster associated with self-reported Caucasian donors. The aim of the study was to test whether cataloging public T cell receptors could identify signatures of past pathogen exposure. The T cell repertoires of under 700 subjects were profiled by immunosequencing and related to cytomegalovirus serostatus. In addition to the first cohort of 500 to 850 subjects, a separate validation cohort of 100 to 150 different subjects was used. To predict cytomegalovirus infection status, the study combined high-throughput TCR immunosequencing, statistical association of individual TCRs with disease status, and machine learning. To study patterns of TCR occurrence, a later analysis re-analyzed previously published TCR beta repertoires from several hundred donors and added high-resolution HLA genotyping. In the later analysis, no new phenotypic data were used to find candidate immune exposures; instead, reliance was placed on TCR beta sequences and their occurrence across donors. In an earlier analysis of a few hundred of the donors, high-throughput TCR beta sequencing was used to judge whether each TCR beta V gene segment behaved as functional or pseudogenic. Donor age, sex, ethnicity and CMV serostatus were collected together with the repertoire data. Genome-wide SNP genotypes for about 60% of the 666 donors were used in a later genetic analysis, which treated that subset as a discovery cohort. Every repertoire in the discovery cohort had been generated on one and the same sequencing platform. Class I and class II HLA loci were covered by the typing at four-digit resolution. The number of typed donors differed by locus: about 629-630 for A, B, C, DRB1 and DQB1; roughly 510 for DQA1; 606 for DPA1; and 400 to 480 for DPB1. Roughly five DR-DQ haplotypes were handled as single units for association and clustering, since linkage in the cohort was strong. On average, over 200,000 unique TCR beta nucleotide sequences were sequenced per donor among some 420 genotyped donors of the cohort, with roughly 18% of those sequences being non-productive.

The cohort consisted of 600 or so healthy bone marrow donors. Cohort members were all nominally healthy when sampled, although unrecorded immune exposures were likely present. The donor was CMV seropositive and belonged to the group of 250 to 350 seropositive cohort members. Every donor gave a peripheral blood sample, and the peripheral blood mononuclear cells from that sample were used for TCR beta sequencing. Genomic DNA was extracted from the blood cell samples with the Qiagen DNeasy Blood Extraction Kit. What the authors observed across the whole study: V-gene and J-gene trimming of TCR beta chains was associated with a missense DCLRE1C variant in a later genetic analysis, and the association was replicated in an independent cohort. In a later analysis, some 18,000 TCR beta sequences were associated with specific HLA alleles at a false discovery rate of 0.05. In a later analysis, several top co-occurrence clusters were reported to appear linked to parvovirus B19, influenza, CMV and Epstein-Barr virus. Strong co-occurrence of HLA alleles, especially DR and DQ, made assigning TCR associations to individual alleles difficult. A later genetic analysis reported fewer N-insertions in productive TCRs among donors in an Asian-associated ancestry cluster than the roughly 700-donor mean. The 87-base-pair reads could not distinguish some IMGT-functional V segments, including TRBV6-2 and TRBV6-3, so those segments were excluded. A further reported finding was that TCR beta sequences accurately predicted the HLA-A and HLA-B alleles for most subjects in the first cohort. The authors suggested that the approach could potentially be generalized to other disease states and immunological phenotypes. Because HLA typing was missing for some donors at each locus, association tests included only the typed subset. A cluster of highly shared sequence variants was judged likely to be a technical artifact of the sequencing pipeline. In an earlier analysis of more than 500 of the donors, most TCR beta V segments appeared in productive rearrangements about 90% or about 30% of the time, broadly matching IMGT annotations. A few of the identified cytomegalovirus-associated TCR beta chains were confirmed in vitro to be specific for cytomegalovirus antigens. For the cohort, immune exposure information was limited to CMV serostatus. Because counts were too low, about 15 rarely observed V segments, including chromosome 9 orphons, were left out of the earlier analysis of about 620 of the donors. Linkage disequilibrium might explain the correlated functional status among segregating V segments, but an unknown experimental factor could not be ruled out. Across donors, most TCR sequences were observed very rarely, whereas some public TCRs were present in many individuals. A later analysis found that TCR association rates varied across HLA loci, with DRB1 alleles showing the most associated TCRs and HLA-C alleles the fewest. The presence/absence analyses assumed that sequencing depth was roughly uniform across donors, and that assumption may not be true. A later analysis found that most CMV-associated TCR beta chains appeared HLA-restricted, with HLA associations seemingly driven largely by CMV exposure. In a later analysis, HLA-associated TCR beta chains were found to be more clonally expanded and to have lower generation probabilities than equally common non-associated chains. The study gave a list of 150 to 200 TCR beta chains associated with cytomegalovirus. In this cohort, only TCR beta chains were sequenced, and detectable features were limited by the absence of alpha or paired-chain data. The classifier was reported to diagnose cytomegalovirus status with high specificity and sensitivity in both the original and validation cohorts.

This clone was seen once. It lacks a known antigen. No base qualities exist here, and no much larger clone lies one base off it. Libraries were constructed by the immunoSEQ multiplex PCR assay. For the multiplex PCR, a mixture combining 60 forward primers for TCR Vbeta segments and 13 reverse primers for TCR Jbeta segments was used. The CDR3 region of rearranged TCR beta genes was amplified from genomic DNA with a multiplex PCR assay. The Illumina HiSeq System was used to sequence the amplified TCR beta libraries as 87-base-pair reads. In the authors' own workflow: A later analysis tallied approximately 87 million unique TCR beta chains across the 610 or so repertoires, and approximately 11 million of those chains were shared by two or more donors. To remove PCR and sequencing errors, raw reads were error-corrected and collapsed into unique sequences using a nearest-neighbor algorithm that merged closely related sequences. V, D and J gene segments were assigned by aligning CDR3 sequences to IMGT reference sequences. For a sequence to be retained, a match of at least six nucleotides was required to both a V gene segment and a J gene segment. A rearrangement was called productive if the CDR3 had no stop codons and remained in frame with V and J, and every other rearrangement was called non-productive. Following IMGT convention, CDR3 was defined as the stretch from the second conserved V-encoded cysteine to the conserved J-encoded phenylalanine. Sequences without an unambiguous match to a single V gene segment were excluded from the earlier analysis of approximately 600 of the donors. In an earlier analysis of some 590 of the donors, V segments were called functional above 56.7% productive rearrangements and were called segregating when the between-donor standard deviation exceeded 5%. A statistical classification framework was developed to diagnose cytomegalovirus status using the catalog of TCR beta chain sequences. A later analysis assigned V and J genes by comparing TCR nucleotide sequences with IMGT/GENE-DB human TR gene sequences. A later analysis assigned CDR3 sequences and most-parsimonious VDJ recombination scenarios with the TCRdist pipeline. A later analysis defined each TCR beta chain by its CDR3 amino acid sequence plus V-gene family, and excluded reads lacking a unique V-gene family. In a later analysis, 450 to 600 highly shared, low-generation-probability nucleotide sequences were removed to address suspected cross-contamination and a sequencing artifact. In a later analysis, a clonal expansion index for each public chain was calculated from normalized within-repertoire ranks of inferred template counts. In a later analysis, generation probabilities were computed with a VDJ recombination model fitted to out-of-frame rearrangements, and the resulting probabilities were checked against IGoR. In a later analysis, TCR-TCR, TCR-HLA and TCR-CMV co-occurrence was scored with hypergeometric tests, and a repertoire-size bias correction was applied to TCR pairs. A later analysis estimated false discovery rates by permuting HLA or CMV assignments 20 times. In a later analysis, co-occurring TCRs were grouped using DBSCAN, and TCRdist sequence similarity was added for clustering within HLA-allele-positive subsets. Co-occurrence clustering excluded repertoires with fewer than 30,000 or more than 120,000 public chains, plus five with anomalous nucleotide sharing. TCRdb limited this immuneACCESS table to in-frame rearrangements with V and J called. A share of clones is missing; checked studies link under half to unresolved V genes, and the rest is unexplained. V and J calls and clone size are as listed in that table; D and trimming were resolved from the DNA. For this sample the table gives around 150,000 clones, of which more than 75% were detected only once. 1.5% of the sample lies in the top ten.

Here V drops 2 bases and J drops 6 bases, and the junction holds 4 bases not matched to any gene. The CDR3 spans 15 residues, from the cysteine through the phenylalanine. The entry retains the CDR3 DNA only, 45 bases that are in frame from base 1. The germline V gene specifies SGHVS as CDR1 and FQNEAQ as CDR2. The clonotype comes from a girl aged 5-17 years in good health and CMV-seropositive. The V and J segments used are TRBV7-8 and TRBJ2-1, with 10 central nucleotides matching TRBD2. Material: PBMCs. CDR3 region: CASSLYLAGVNEQFF. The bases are TGTGCCAGCAGCTTATACCTAGCGGGGGTCAATGAGCAGTTCTTC.